This TCR beta chain originates from a study of blood T cell repertoires in COVID-19. Study-level background: Some COVID-19 samples were acute and others convalescent; all came from the United States, Italy and Spain.

CDR1 SGHDT and CDR2 YYEEEE come from the germline V gene. Trimming pared 7 bases from V and 0 bases from J, leaving 13 bases between. CDR3 length: 14 residues. Generated by immunoSEQ multiplex PCR, the TCRdb table keeps only in-frame clones and is missing some. The table lists 250,000 to 300,000 clones, around 88% of them singletons. The sequenced sample was peripheral blood. The clonotype comes from a woman in her 30s who had recovered from COVID-19. The gene calls are TRBV5-6 and TRBJ1-1; D perhaps matches TRBD1 (5 bases). CDR3 nucleotides: TGTGCCAGCGGTTCACAGGCAATGAACACTGAAGCTTTCTTT. Residues: CASGSQAMNTEAFF.